Detailed here is one T cell receptor beta chain. Its specificity is not known. Sequencing of DNA taken from cultured CD4+ T cells relied on the Oncomine TCR Beta short-read assay. TCRdb analysed the PCR reads with MiXCR anew, one entry per CDR3 protein. The profile shows 4,000 to 5,000 distinct CDR3 sequences, less than 70% of them singletons. This entry comes from a study of vaccination and CD4 T cells after COVID-19. For the study at large: Control cultures were supplied with a CEFX pool, an HIV-1 Nef pool, or no peptide at all.

CDR1 and CDR2 from the germline V gene are SGHTA and FQGTGA. This CDR3 has 14 residues. V was clipped by 4 bases and J by 6 bases; unmatched bases: 6. Treatment reported: roughly ten-day PBMC culture with coronavirus spike peptide pools or control peptides (ViraFEST assay). This chain connects TRBV7-3 to TRBJ2-7, with TRBD1 matching 10 bases. The clonotype comes from a human donor who had recovered from COVID-19. What was sequenced was CD4+ T cells from blood, cultured in vitro. CDR3 in DNA: TGTGCCAGCAGCTACGGACAGGGGGTAGGCGAGCAGTACTTC. Protein sequence: CASSYGQGVGEQYF.